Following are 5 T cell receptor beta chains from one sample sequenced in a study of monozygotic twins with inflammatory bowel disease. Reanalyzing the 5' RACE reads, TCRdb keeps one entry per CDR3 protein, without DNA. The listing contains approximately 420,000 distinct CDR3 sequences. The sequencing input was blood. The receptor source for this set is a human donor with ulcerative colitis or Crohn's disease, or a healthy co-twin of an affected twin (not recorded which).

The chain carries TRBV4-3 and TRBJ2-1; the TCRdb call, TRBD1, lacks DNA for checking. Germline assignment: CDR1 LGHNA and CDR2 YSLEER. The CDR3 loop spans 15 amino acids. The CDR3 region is CASSPVRGAYNEQFF.

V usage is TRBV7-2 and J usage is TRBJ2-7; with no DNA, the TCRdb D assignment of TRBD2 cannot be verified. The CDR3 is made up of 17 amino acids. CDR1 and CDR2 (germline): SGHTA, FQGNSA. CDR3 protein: CATLYAVLVSALYEQYF.

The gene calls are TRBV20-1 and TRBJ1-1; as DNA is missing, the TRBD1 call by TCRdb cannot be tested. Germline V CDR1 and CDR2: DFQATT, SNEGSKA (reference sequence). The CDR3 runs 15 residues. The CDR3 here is CSASPGQGRGTKAFF.

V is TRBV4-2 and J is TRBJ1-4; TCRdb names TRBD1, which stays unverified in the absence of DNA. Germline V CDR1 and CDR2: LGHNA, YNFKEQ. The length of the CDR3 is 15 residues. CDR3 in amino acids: CASSQDGPGEEKLFF.

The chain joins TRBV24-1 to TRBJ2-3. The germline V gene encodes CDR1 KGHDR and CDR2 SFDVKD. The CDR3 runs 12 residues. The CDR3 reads CATSDSVDTQYF.